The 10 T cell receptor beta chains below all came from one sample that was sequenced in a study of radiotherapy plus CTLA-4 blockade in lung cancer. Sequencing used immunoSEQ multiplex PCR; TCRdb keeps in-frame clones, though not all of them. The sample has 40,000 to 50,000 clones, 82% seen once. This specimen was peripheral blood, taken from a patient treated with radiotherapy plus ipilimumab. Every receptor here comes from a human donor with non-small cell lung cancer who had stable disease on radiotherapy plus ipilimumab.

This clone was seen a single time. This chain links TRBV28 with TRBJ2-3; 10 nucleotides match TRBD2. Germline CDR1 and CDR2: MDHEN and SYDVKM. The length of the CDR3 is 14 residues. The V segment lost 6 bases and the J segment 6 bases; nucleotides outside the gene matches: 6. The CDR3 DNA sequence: TGTGCCAGCAGAGACCATAGCGGGAGGGATACGCAGTATTTT. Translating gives CASRDHSGRDTQYF.

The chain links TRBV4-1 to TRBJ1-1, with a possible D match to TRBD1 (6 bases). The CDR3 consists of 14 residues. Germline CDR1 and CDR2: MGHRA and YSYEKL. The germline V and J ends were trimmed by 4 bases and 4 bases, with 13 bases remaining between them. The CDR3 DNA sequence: TGCGCCAGCAGCCGGCCAGACAGGTCCACTGAAGCTTTCTTT. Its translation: CASSRPDRSTEAFF.

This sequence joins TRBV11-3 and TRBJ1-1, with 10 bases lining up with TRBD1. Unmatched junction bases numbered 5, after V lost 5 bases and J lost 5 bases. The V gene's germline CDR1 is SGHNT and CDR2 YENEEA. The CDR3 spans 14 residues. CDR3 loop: CASSLGTGETEAFF. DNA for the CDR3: TGTGCCAGCAGCCTCGGGACAGGGGAAACTGAAGCTTTCTTT.

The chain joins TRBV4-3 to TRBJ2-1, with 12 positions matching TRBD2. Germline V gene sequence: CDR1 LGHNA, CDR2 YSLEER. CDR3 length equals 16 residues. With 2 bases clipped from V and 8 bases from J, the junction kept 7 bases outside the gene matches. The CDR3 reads CASSQMGLAGGHEQFF. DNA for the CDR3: TGCGCCAGCAGCCAAATGGGACTAGCGGGTGGCCATGAGCAGTTCTTC.

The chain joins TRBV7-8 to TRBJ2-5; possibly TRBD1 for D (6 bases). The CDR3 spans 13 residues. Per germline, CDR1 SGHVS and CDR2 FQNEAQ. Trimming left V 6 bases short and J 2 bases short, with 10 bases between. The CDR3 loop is CASRVTGQETQYF. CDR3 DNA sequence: TGTGCCAGCAGAGTTACAGGGCAAGAGACCCAGTACTTC.

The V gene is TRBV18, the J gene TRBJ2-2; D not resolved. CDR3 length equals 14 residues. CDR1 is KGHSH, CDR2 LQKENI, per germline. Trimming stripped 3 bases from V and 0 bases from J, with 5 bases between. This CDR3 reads CASSPAPNTGELFF. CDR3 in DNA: TGTGCCAGCTCACCGGCACCGAACACCGGGGAGCTGTTTTTT.

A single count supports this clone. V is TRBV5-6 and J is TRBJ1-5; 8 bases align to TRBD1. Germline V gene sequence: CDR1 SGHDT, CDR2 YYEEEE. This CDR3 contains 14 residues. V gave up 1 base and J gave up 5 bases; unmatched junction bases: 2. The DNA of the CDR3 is TGTGCCAGCAGCTTGTGGACAGGGCATCAGCCCCAGCATTTT. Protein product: CASSLWTGHQPQHF.

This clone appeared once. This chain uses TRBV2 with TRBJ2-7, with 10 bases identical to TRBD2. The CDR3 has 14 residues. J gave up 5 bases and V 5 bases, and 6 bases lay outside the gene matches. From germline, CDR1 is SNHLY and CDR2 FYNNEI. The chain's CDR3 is CASSQGLANNEQYF. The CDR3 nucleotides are TGTGCCAGCAGTCAGGGACTAGCGAACAACGAGCAGTACTTC.

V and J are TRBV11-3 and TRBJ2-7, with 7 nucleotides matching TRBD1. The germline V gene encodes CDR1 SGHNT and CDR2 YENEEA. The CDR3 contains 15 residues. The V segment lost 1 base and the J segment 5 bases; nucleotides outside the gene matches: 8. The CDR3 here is CASSLGNRGFDEQYF. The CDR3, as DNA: TGTGCCAGCAGCTTAGGCAACAGGGGTTTCGACGAGCAGTACTTC.

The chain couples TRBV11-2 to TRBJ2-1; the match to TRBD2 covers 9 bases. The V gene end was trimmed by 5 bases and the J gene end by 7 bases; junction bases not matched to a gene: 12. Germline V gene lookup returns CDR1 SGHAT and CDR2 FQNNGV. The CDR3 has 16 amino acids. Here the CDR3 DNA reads TGTGCCAGCAGCCCCGTTTCCAGCGGGAGGAGAAATGAGCAGTTCTTC. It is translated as CASSPVSSGRRNEQFF.